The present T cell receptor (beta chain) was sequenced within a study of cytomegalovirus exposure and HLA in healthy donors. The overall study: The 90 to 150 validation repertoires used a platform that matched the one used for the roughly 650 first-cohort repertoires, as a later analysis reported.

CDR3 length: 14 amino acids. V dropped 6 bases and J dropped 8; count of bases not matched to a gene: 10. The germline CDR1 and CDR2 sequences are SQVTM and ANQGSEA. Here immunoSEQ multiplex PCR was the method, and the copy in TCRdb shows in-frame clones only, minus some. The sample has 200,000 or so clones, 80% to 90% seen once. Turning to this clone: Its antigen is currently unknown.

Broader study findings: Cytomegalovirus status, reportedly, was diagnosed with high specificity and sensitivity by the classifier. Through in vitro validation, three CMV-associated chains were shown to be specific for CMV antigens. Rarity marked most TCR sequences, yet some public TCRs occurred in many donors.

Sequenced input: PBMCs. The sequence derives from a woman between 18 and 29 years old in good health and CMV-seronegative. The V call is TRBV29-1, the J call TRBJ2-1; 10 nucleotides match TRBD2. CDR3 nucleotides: TGCAGCGTGCCAGGAGCGGGAGGGTGGTATGAGCAGTTCTTC. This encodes CSVPGAGGWYEQFF.